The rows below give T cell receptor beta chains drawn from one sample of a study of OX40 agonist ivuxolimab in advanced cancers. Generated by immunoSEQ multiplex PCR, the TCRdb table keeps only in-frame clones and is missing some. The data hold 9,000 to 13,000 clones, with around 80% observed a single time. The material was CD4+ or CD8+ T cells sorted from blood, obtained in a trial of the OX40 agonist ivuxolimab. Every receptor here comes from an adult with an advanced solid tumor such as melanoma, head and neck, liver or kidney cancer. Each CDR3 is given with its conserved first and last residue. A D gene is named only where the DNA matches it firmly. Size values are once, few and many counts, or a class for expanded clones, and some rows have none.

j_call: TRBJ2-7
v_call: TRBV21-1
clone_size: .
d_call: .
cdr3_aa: CASSRMAGIDYEQYF
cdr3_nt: TGTGCCAGCAGTAGGATGGCCGGGATCGACTACGAGCAGTACTTC

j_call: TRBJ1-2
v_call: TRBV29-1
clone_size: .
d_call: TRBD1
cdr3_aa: CSVGTGNGYTF
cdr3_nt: TGCAGCGTCGGGACAGGGAATGGCTACACCTTC

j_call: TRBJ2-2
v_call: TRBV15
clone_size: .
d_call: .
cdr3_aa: CATSRVRGNTGELFF
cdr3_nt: TGTGCCACCAGCAGAGTTAGGGGGAACACCGGGGAGCTGTTTTTT

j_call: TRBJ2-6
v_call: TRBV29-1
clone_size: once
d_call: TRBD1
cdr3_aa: CSVAQGAGGANVLTF
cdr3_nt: TGCAGCGTAGCCCAGGGGGCGGGAGGGGCCAACGTCCTGACTTTC

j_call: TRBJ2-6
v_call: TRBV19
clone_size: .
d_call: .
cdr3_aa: CASSIERGTGANVLTF
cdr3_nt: TGTGCCAGTAGTATAGAAAGGGGTACTGGGGCCAACGTCCTGACTTTC

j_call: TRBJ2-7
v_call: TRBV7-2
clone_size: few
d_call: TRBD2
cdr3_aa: CASSQEEAGARYEQYF
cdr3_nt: TGTGCCAGCAGCCAAGAGGAAGCGGGGGCCCGCTACGAGCAGTACTTC

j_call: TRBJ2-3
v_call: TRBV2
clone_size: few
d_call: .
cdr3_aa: CASTEGGNTQYF
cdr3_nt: TGTGCCAGCACCGAGGGGGGAAATACGCAGTATTTT

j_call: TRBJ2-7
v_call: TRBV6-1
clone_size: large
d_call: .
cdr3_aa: CASSDVTGGGNEQYF
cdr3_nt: TGTGCCAGCAGTGACGTAACAGGGGGGGGCAACGAGCAGTACTTC

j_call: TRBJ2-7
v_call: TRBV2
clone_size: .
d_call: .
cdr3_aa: CASSEAWQGRTYEQYF
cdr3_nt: TGTGCCAGCAGTGAAGCATGGCAGGGGAGGACCTACGAGCAGTACTTC

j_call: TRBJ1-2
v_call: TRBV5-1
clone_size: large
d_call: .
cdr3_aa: CASTPTGVNYGYTF
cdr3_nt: TGCGCCAGCACCCCAACCGGGGTCAACTATGGCTACACCTTC

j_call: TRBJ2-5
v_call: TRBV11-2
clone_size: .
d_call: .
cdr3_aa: CASSLDFGSAETQYF
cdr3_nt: TGTGCCAGCAGCTTAGACTTTGGTTCGGCGGAGACCCAGTACTTC

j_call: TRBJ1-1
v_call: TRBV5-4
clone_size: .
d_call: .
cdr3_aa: CASSLQGGNTEAFF
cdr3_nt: TGTGCCAGCAGCTTGCAGGGCGGAAACACTGAAGCTTTCTTT

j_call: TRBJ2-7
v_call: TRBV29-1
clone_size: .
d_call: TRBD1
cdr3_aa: CSVTTGVYEQYF
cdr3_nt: TGCAGCGTGACCACAGGGGTTTACGAGCAGTACTTC